A selection of T cell receptor beta chains follows, all from one sample in a study of T-cell reconstitution after alpha-beta-depleted transplantation in children. TCRdb ran MiXCR on the PCR reads and lists one entry per CDR3 protein. Of approximately 230,000 distinct CDR3 sequences listed, around 25% are singletons. Sequenced here: PBMCs, mostly from graft donor cells, sampled 360 days after TCRalphabeta/CD19-depleted stem cell transplant. Receptors were obtained from a female patient between 2 and 10 years old who had a stem cell transplant for congenital amegakaryocytic thrombocytopenia, so the T cells may come from the graft donor. CDR3s include the opening cysteine and the closing phenylalanine or tryptophan. The D gene is left open where the match is weak. Size is omitted from some rows. Given values are once, few, many or a class for expanded clones.

clone size,D gene,J gene,V gene,CDR3 protein,CDR3 DNA
many,TRBD1,TRBJ1-2,TRBV12-3/TRBV12-4,CASSPSTGRDGYTF,TGTGCCAGCAGTCCGTCGACAGGGCGTGATGGCTACACCTTC
-,TRBD2,TRBJ2-2,TRBV5-6,CASSFGLAADTGELFF,TGTGCCAGCAGCTTCGGACTAGCGGCCGACACCGGGGAGCTGTTTTTT
few,-,TRBJ2-3,TRBV12-3/TRBV12-4,CASSLSAGAGTDTQYF,TGTGCCAGCAGTTTATCGGCAGGAGCCGGCACAGATACGCAGTATTTT
few,-,TRBJ1-5,TRBV20-1,CSASRRQGLNQPQHF,TGCAGTGCTAGCAGGAGGCAGGGGCTAAATCAGCCCCAGCATTTT
few,-,TRBJ2-5,TRBV28,CASSLLGGETQYF,TGTGCCAGCAGTTTACTGGGCGGGGAGACCCAGTACTTC
-,-,TRBJ2-1,TRBV20-1,CSARRGDEQFF,TGCAGTGCTAGGAGGGGGGATGAGCAGTTCTTC
-,TRBD2,TRBJ2-1,TRBV20-1,CSATSAILREGEQFF,TGCAGTGCTACCTCGGCGATTTTGCGGGAGGGTGAGCAGTTCTTC
-,-,TRBJ1-2,TRBV4-3,CASSQEPRGGEYGYTF,TGCGCCAGCAGCCAAGAACCAAGGGGCGGAGAGTATGGCTACACCTTC
few,-,TRBJ2-7,TRBV10-3,CAISPGVDYEQYF,TGTGCCATCAGTCCAGGGGTGGATTACGAGCAGTACTTC
-,-,TRBJ2-1,TRBV7-7,CASSLFADYNEQFF,TGTGCCAGCAGCTTATTTGCGGACTACAATGAGCAGTTCTTC
-,-,TRBJ1-1,TRBV20-1,CSAPRGNTEAFF,TGCAGTGCCCCGCGGGGGAACACTGAAGCTTTCTTT